These T cell receptor beta chains were read from a single sample in a study of T cell responses to AZD1222 COVID-19 vaccine. Clones were sequenced by immunoSEQ multiplex PCR, and TCRdb holds only the in-frame ones, with some missing. The data contain some 180,000 clones, around 92% of them singletons. Sequencing used peripheral blood, obtained on day 0 of AZD1222 vaccination. The origin of the receptors is an adult in good health. Each CDR3 is given without its conserved first and last residue. D genes are given only for firm matches.

d_call	v_call	cdr3_length	cdr3_aa
TRBD1	TRBV4-3	12	ASSGIQGGYGYT
TRBD1	TRBV27	12	ASSWDRGTGELF
NA	TRBV28	10	ASSLPNTEAF
NA	TRBV2	10	ASQEGFQPQH
TRBD1	TRBV7-3	10	ARSRGGAEAF
NA	TRBV6-4	13	ASSENTGIADTQY
NA	TRBV18	13	ASSPGHGTDYGYT
TRBD1	TRBV28	13	ASRTLTGGGYGYT
NA	TRBV24-1	11	ATSQGINQPQH
NA	TRBV7-9	9	ASSDPTEAF
NA	TRBV19	14	ASSIGRIATNEKLF
NA	TRBV5-6	12	ASSFRQNTYEQY
TRBD2	TRBV6-1	13	ASSEAGGGPATQY
NA	TRBV6-2/TRBV6-3	13	ASSYTTSAAGELF
TRBD1	TRBV6-5	13	ASSQSQGAGYGYT
TRBD1	TRBV28	11	ASGRGRNEKLF
TRBD1	TRBV29-1	10	SGDRGAYEQF
NA	TRBV7-3	15	ASSTAPAKGLTGELF
NA	TRBV6-6	12	ASSPAGGEYEQY
NA	TRBV10-3	14	AISENGVTSTDTQY
NA	TRBV25-1	14	ASSESWGAGTGELF
TRBD1	TRBV27	12	ASSRWDRDNEQF
NA	TRBV19	9	ASSIPNEQF
TRBD1	TRBV6-5	13	ASSRRDRGKTEAF